Presented here are 18 T cell receptor beta chains from one specimen sequenced in a study of blood T cell repertoires in COVID-19 (dated by TCRdb to the early 2020s). The method was the immunoSEQ multiplex PCR assay. This immuneACCESS table, as held by TCRdb, lists in-frame sequences with V and J called but not all clones. Of the missing ones, under half trace to an unresolved V gene in checked studies; the others have no known cause. This sample has over 150,000 clones in its table, and approximately 83% of those were observed once. Jointly, the top ten make up roughly 9% of the sample. The sample was peripheral blood. These receptors originate from a woman of 80 years or more with active or convalescent COVID-19.

Regarding this clone: Different DNA sequences within this sample yield the same CDR3. The CDR3 nucleotides read TGTGCAAGTTACGGGACAGGAGGCGCGGAGACCCAGTACTTC. Its protein product is CASYGTGGAETQYF. The chain uses TRBV12-2 and TRBJ2-5; TRBD1 is the table's D call, not checked against the DNA. TRBV12-2 is annotated as a pseudogene. This CDR3 region has 14 residues.

The chain uses TRBV28 and TRBJ2-7, with 14 bases that match TRBD2. V was clipped by 5 bases and J by 4 bases; unmatched bases: 4. Germline V gene data show CDR1 as MDHEN and CDR2 as SYDVKM. CDR3 size: 15 residues. In DNA, the CDR3 is TGTGCCAGCAGTCCCGGACTAGCGGGGGGTTACGAGCAGTACTTC. Translation gives CASSPGLAGGYEQYF.

This clone was seen just once. V is TRBV7-2 and J is TRBJ2-7; 9 positions agree with TRBD2. The CDR3 runs 14 residues. The V segment lost 7 bases and the J segment 7 bases; nucleotides outside the gene matches: 11. The germline V gene encodes CDR1 SGHTA and CDR2 FQGNSA. The DNA for the CDR3 is TGTGCCAGCACGCCGGCTAGCGGGGTTGGGGAGCAGTACTTC. It yields the protein CASTPASGVGEQYF.

The chain is built from TRBV6-5 and TRBJ1-3, with 7 positions matching TRBD1. V lost 3 bases and J lost 0; bases outside the gene matches: 2. The CDR3 has 15 residues. From germline, CDR1 is MNHEY and CDR2 SVGAGI. The CDR3 DNA reads TGTGCCAGCAGTTATCAGGGGGGCTCTGGAAACACCATATATTTT. Translated, it gives CASSYQGGSGNTIYF.

The chain couples TRBV6-2 or TRBV6-3 to TRBJ2-7; 7 bases line up with TRBD1. Trimming took 2 bases from V and 4 from J; bases not matched to a gene: 11. Germline loops: CDR1 MNHEY, CDR2 SVGEGT. This CDR3 comprises 16 residues. The CDR3 is CASSYGPPGQFYEQYF. CDR3 bases: TGTGCCAGCAGTTACGGACCCCCGGGACAGTTTTACGAGCAGTACTTC.

This clone was seen once. This rearrangement joins TRBV6-6 to TRBJ1-2; TRBD1 matches at 7 bases. The CDR3 extends over 13 amino acids. V lost 10 bases, J lost 4 bases, and 9 bases stayed unmatched. CDR1 and CDR2 (germline): MNHNY, SVGAGI (reference sequence). CDR3 bases: TGTGCCACTGAGACAGGGTCGGGCTATGGCTACACCTTC. As protein: CATETGSGYGYTF.

The V and J genes are TRBV5-1 and TRBJ1-5; 11 bases match TRBD1. CDR3 length: 17 residues. Looked up from germline, CDR1 is SGHRS and CDR2 is YFSETQ. Unmatched junction bases numbered 10, after V lost 5 bases and J lost 3 bases. The CDR3 protein is CASSPGTGGIDNQPQHF. DNA for the CDR3: TGCGCCAGCAGTCCCGGGACAGGGGGGATTGACAATCAGCCCCAGCATTTT.

The chain combines TRBV27 with TRBJ1-6, with 8 bases aligning to TRBD1. Germline V gene lookup returns CDR1 MNHEY and CDR2 SMNVEV (reference sequence). This CDR3 spans 15 amino acids. Trimming at V came to 6 bases and at J to 7 bases, leaving 8 bases not matched to a gene. This CDR3 is CASRTPGTGNSPLHF. CDR3 bases: TGTGCCAGCAGAACTCCCGGGACAGGAAATTCACCCCTCCACTTT.

The rearrangement joins TRBV7-8 to TRBJ1-6; D remains ambiguous. The germline CDR1 and CDR2 sequences are SGHVS and FQNEAQ. V dropped 6 bases and J dropped 0 bases, with 12 bases sitting between them. The CDR3 spans 16 residues. The DNA for the CDR3 is TGTGCCAGCAGTTCTAGGGAGTCCTCCTATAATTCACCCCTCCACTTT. Translation gives CASSSRESSYNSPLHF. Drawing the rest from reference TRBV7-8 and TRBJ1-6, the complete variable domain is GAGVSQSPRYKVAKRGQDVALRCDPISGHVSLFWYQQALGQGPEFLTYFQNEAQLDKSGLPSDRFFAERPEGSVSTLKIQRTQQEDSAVYLCASSSRESSYNSPLHFGNGTRLTVT.

V gene TRBV10-3 combines with J gene TRBJ1-1; TRBD1 agrees at 7 bases. In germline, CDR1 is ENHRY, CDR2 SYGVKD. The V and J ends lost 10 bases and 1 base, in that order; junction bases with no gene match: 6. This CDR3 contains 13 residues. This CDR3 is CASRQGQNTEAFF. Written as DNA, the CDR3 is TGTGCCAGCCGACAGGGCCAGAACACTGAAGCTTTCTTT.

The chain is built from TRBV6-4 and TRBJ1-6, with D maybe TRBD1 (5 bases). V lost 4 bases, J lost 7 bases, and 11 bases lay in between. This CDR3 has 14 residues. Germline V lookup: CDR1 MRHNA, CDR2 SNTAGT. The CDR3 DNA sequence: TGTGCCAGCAGTGCAGCAGGGCCCAATTCACCCCTCCACTTT. Its protein product is CASSAAGPNSPLHF.

This clone has a single count. The chain is built from TRBV12-5 and TRBJ1-4; maybe TRBD1 (6 bases). Per the germline V gene, CDR1 is LGHNT and CDR2 is FRNRAP. The V end lost 7 bases, the J end lost 6 bases, and 12 bases lay between the germline ends. The CDR3 has 13 residues. The DNA of the CDR3 is TGTGCTAGTGCCCGGGGGGCGGATGAAAAACTGTTTTTT. It codes for CASARGADEKLFF. Looking up the rest from reference TRBV12-5 and TRBJ1-4 gives the full variable domain: DARVTQTPRHKVTEMGQEVTMRCQPILGHNTVFWYRQTMMQGLELLAYFRNRAPLDDSGMPKDRFSAEMPDATLATLKIQPSEPRDSAVYFCASARGADEKLFFGSGTQLSVL.

The chain is built from TRBV2 and TRBJ1-1; D is undetermined. Germline V gene data show CDR1 as SNHLY and CDR2 as FYNNEI. The CDR3 runs to 16 residues. Trimming took off 2 bases at V and 4 bases at J, with 17 bases between the two ends. Here the CDR3 reads CASSEPFGGGGTEAFF. CDR3 bases: TGTGCCAGCAGTGAACCTTTCGGCGGTGGAGGCACTGAAGCTTTCTTT.

The chain joins TRBV27 to TRBJ1-6, with TRBD1 identical over 12 bases. The CDR3 is 16 amino acids. Trimming cost V 6 bases and J 8 bases; bases outside gene matches: 8. Germline values: CDR1 MNHEY, CDR2 SMNVEV (reference sequence). The CDR3 nucleotides read TGTGCCAGCAGGCAACTCCGGGACAGGGGGCATTCACCCCTCCACTTT. It specifies CASRQLRDRGHSPLHF.

The chain has TRBV5-1 and TRBJ2-5; TRBD2 matches 9 bases. Germline V CDR1 and CDR2: SGHRS, YFSETQ. V gave up 4 bases and J gave up 5 bases; unmatched junction bases: 12. The CDR3 is 16 residues long. Here the CDR3 reads CASSPRVSGGGETQYF. In DNA form, the CDR3 reads TGCGCCAGCAGCCCCCGTGTTAGCGGGGGCGGGGAGACCCAGTACTTC. Full variable domain (rest looked up from reference TRBV5-1 and TRBJ2-5): KAGVTQTPRYLIKTRGQQVTLSCSPISGHRSVSWYQQTPGQGLQFLFEYFSETQRNKGNFPGRFSGRQFSNSRSEMNVSTLELGDSALYLCASSPRVSGGGETQYFGPGTRLLVL.

This clone was recorded once. The V call is TRBV30, the J call TRBJ1-4, with D possibly being TRBD1 (6 bases). V was clipped by 1 base and J by 5 bases, with 14 bases between them. CDR3 length: 15 amino acids. Germline V gene data show CDR1 as GTSNPN and CDR2 as SVGIG (reference sequence). CDR3 sequence reads: CAWSGYGQSNEKLFF. CDR3 bases: TGTGCCTGGAGTGGTTACGGACAGTCAAATGAAAAACTGTTTTTT.

The chain carries TRBV5-1 and TRBJ1-1; TRBD1 agrees at 8 bases. Per germline, CDR1 SGHRS and CDR2 YFSETQ. Trimming at V came to 6 bases and at J to 7 bases, leaving 14 bases not matched to a gene. This CDR3 has 15 amino acids. CDR3 sequence reads: CASTITAGTGVEAFF. CDR3 nucleotide sequence: TGCGCCAGCACTATCACCGCCGGGACAGGTGTTGAAGCTTTCTTT.

The chain is built from TRBV18 and TRBJ1-6, with D hard to call. Germline CDR1 KGHSH, CDR2 LQKENI. V lost 6 bases and J lost 7, with 10 bases in between. CDR3 length equals 13 residues. The CDR3 protein is CASSLDRNSPLHF. CDR3 bases: TGTGCCAGCTCCCTCGATCGGAATTCACCCCTCCACTTT.